This T cell receptor beta chain comes out of a study of PD-1 blockade in classical Hodgkin lymphoma. All patients experienced relapse after autologous stem cell transplantation, and brentuximab vedotin exposure was variable. Some clones are missing from TCRdb's copy, which holds only in-frame ones; the method was immunoSEQ multiplex PCR. The sample holds approximately 51,000 clones, around two thirds seen once. Between the trimmed V and J ends, which lost 0 bases and 8 bases, there was a span of 14 bases. Germline CDR1 reads GTSNPN; CDR2 reads SVGIG (reference sequence). The CDR3 extends over 15 amino acids.

This sequence originates from a human donor with classical Hodgkin lymphoma. The genes are TRBV30 and TRBJ1-6, with D uncertain. Sequences were derived from peripheral blood mononuclear cells (PBMCs), sampled before the second cycle of nivolumab. The CDR3: CAWSVPRFRDSPLHF. CDR3 DNA: TGTGCCTGGAGTGTACCTCGTTTTCGGGATTCACCCCTCCACTTT.